A selection of T cell receptor beta chains follows, all from one sample in a study of blood T cell repertoires in COVID-19. TCRdb keeps only in-frame clones here, not all; method: immunoSEQ multiplex PCR. The sample carries nearly 80,000 clones, approximately 80% recorded once. Sequenced input: peripheral blood. The receptors were gathered from a woman in her sixties or seventies with acute or convalescent COVID-19. CDR3s include the opening cysteine and the closing phenylalanine or tryptophan. A D gene is named only where the DNA matches it firmly. Only some rows state a clone size, as once, few, many or a class for expanded clones.

d_call	v_call	j_call	clone_size	cdr3_aa	cdr3_nt
TRBD1	TRBV19	TRBJ2-2	NA	CASSTGGPGELFF	TGTGCCAGTAGTACAGGGGGTCCCGGGGAGCTGTTTTTT
NA	TRBV19	TRBJ2-2	NA	CASSLTSSTGELFF	TGTGCCAGTAGTCTGACTAGTTCTACCGGGGAGCTGTTTTTT
NA	TRBV2	TRBJ1-4	NA	CASSERGGTNEKLFF	TGTGCCAGCAGTGAAAGAGGGGGAACTAATGAAAAACTGTTTTTT
NA	TRBV12-3/TRBV12-4	TRBJ1-1	NA	CASSLNRAEAFF	TGTGCCAGCAGTTTGAACAGGGCGGAAGCTTTCTTT
NA	TRBV19	TRBJ2-1	NA	CASSIQGTRGISEQFF	TGTGCCAGTAGTATCCAGGGGACAAGGGGGATATCTGAGCAGTTCTTC
NA	TRBV7-9	TRBJ1-1	once	CASSLMEETEAFF	TGTGCCAGCAGCTTGATGGAGGAAACTGAAGCTTTCTTT
TRBD2	TRBV6-2/TRBV6-3	TRBJ2-7	few	CASSYSLAGGLTYEQYF	TGTGCCAGCAGTTACTCACTAGCGGGAGGCCTTACCTACGAGCAGTACTTC
NA	TRBV30	TRBJ1-3	NA	CAWRGVSTGNTIYF	TGTGCCTGGAGAGGGGTGAGCACTGGAAACACCATATATTTT
NA	TRBV7-2	TRBJ2-3	NA	CASSLESGKGADTQYF	TGTGCCAGCAGCTTAGAAAGCGGGAAGGGGGCAGATACGCAGTATTTT
TRBD1	TRBV30	TRBJ2-1	few	CAWSVQGYNEQFF	TGTGCCTGGAGTGTACAGGGGTACAATGAGCAGTTCTTC
NA	TRBV9	TRBJ2-3	once	CASSVSPRSPYTQYF	TGTGCCAGCAGCGTATCGCCCCGGTCTCCTTATACGCAGTATTTT
NA	TRBV5-1	TRBJ2-5	NA	CASSVGSQETQYF	TGCGCCAGCAGCGTCGGGTCCCAAGAGACCCAGTACTTC
TRBD1	TRBV7-2	TRBJ1-6	NA	CASRNRQGSSYNSPLHF	TGTGCCAGCAGAAATCGACAGGGAAGCTCCTATAATTCACCCCTCCACTTT
TRBD2	TRBV24-1	TRBJ2-1	NA	CATSGTSVFAGEQFF	TGTGCCACCAGTGGGACTAGCGTCTTTGCGGGGGAGCAGTTCTTC
TRBD1	TRBV2	TRBJ2-4	NA	CASRPRQGVNIQYF	TGTGCCAGCAGACCTAGACAGGGTGTAAACATTCAGTACTTC
NA	TRBV7-9	TRBJ2-3	NA	CASSLAEADTQYF	TGTGCCAGCAGCTTGGCAGAGGCAGATACGCAGTATTTT
TRBD1	TRBV24-1	TRBJ2-7	NA	CATSDPTGPVYEQYF	TGTGCCACCAGTGACCCGACAGGGCCGGTCTACGAGCAGTACTTC
TRBD1	TRBV29-1	TRBJ2-7	NA	CSVEDEGQGSYEQYF	TGCAGCGTTGAAGATGAGGGACAGGGGTCCTACGAGCAGTACTTC
TRBD1	TRBV3-1/TRBV3-2	TRBJ1-1	NA	CASSQLDREAEAFF	TGTGCCAGCAGCCAACTCGACAGGGAGGCTGAAGCTTTCTTT
NA	TRBV21-1	TRBJ1-6	NA	CASSKFDPPYMVANSPLHF	TGTGCCAGCAGCAAATTTGACCCCCCATACATGGTAGCCAACTCACCCCTCCACTTT
NA	TRBV5-4	TRBJ2-5	NA	CASSLDLWETQYF	TGTGCCAGCAGCTTGGACTTGTGGGAGACCCAGTACTTC
TRBD1	TRBV5-1	TRBJ1-4	NA	CASKIRDRDEKLFF	TGCGCCAGCAAGATCCGGGACAGGGACGAAAAACTGTTTTTT
TRBD2	TRBV6-4	TRBJ2-2	NA	CASSASAGATGELFF	TGTGCCAGCAGTGCTTCGGCGGGAGCCACCGGGGAGCTGTTTTTT
NA	TRBV27	TRBJ2-1	NA	CASSLSGSYNEQFF	TGTGCCAGCAGTTTAAGCGGCTCCTACAATGAGCAGTTCTTC
NA	TRBV6-2/TRBV6-3	TRBJ1-5	NA	CASSFNQFRGNQPQHF	TGTGCCAGCAGTTTTAACCAATTTCGAGGCAATCAGCCCCAGCATTTT
NA	TRBV2	TRBJ2-3	NA	CASRGAADTQYF	TGTGCCAGCAGGGGGGCAGCAGATACGCAGTATTTT
TRBD1	TRBV29-1	TRBJ2-5	NA	CSVLTGDGETQYF	TGCAGCGTCCTGACAGGGGACGGGGAGACCCAGTACTTC
NA	TRBV3-1/TRBV3-2	TRBJ2-2	many	CASSPTLVDETGELFF	TGTGCCAGCAGCCCCACTCTCGTTGATGAGACCGGGGAGCTGTTTTTT
TRBD1	TRBV5-4	TRBJ1-5	NA	CASSKDRDQSQHF	TGTGCCAGCAGTAAGGACAGGGATCAGTCCCAGCATTTT
NA	TRBV12-3/TRBV12-4	TRBJ1-1	NA	CASSSGLQTVAFF	TGTGCCAGCAGTTCCGGTCTGCAGACTGTAGCTTTCTTT
TRBD1	TRBV29-1	TRBJ1-2	NA	CSVGSGTVYTF	TGCAGCGTTGGGTCCGGGACAGTCTACACCTTC
TRBD2	TRBV5-1	TRBJ2-7	NA	CASSLDLAGSYEQYF	TGCGCCAGCAGCTTGGATCTAGCGGGCTCCTACGAGCAGTACTTC
TRBD2	TRBV6-5	TRBJ2-7	NA	CASPSGMNEQYF	TGTGCCAGCCCTAGCGGGATGAACGAGCAGTACTTC
TRBD2	TRBV24-1	TRBJ2-3	NA	CATSDLGGEVATQYF	TGTGCCACCAGTGATTTGGGGGGGGAGGTTGCTACGCAGTATTTT
TRBD1	TRBV5-4	TRBJ2-1	NA	CASSLAGRGLRNEQFF	TGTGCCAGCAGCTTGGCAGGCAGGGGGCTCCGGAATGAGCAGTTCTTC
TRBD2	TRBV7-3	TRBJ2-1	NA	CASSFEGGREQFF	TGTGCCAGCAGCTTCGAAGGCGGGAGAGAGCAGTTCTTC
NA	TRBV29-1	TRBJ2-5	NA	CSVGEEETQYF	TGCAGCGTTGGCGAAGAAGAGACCCAGTACTTC
TRBD1	TRBV28	TRBJ1-5	NA	CASGLGQDNQPQHF	TGTGCCAGCGGACTGGGACAGGATAATCAGCCCCAGCATTTT
NA	TRBV7-3	TRBJ2-1	once	CASSTESYNEQFF	TGTGCCAGCAGCACAGAGAGTTACAATGAGCAGTTCTTC
TRBD2	TRBV20-1	TRBJ2-1	NA	CSASRGGNNEQFF	TGCAGTGCTAGTAGGGGAGGGAATAATGAGCAGTTCTTC